This is a list of T cell receptor beta chains from one sample in a study of cytomegalovirus exposure and HLA in healthy donors. Some clones are missing from TCRdb's copy, which holds only in-frame ones; the method was immunoSEQ multiplex PCR. The sample lists 200,000 or so clones; around 80% were seen once. The specimen was PBMCs. The receptor set was obtained from a woman aged 18-29 years in good health and CMV-seropositive. The CDR3 runs from the conserved cysteine through the conserved F or W. A D gene is named only where the DNA matches it firmly. Not every row has a clone size; where given, it reads once, few, many or a size class.

size	length	V	D	J	DNA	CDR3
.	13	TRBV25-1	.	TRBJ1-6	TGTGCCAGCAGTGAGCAGGGGAATTCACCCCTCCACTTT	CASSEQGNSPLHF
.	15	TRBV7-6	TRBD2	TRBJ2-5	TGTGCCAGCAGCTCTAGCGGGGGGGCCGAAGAGACCCAGTACTTC	CASSSSGGAEETQYF
.	14	TRBV4-1	.	TRBJ2-2	TGCGCCAGCAGCACACCCACAGGTGCCGTGGAGCTGTTTTTT	CASSTPTGAVELFF
.	17	TRBV5-5	TRBD1	TRBJ2-6	TGTGCCAGCAGCCTTCGAGGACAGGGGACCGGGGCCAACGTCCTGACTTTC	CASSLRGQGTGANVLTF
few	13	TRBV18	TRBD1	TRBJ1-5	TGTGCCAGCTCGTTGGGACAGAATCAGCCCCAGCATTTT	CASSLGQNQPQHF
.	14	TRBV2	.	TRBJ2-2	TGTGCCAGCACGCCACAGGGGAACACCGGGGAGCTGTTTTTT	CASTPQGNTGELFF
.	13	TRBV27	TRBD1	TRBJ1-2	TGTGCCAGCAGTCCCGACAGGGCTCGCGGCTACACCTTC	CASSPDRARGYTF
once	14	TRBV2	.	TRBJ1-2	TGTGCCAGCAGGGCGGTGGTGGCATTCTATGGCTACACCTTC	CASRAVVAFYGYTF
.	17	TRBV5-1	.	TRBJ2-3	TGCGCCAGCAGGTTGGGACTCGACCATACCTATACAGATACGCAGTATTTT	CASRLGLDHTYTDTQYF
.	13	TRBV30	.	TRBJ1-1	TGTGCCTGGAACAACAGGGTGAACACTGAAGCTTTCTTT	CAWNNRVNTEAFF
.	16	TRBV7-9	TRBD2	TRBJ2-3	TGTGCCAGCAGCATTAGCGGGGGGGCCAAGGGTGATACGCAGTATTTT	CASSISGGAKGDTQYF
once	17	TRBV7-6	TRBD2	TRBJ2-3	TGTGCCAGCAGCGCGACACCGGGACTAGCGGGGGTGGATACGCAGTATTTT	CASSATPGLAGVDTQYF
.	16	TRBV9	TRBD1	TRBJ2-1	TGTGCCAGCAGCCGACTTCAAGGGACAGGGGGCAATGAGCAGTTCTTC	CASSRLQGTGGNEQFF
.	19	TRBV11-2	TRBD1	TRBJ1-3	TGTGCCAGCGGTACGTCCGGCTCCGGGACAGGGGCATCTAGGAACACCATATATTTT	CASGTSGSGTGASRNTIYF
.	16	TRBV28	TRBD1	TRBJ1-6	TGTGCCAGCAGGACAGGGCGAGCCTCCTATAATTCACTCCTCCACTTT	CASRTGRASYNSLLHF
few	12	TRBV11-2	.	TRBJ2-1	TGTGCCAGCAGCTTCGCGAACAATGAGCAGTTCTTC	CASSFANNEQFF
.	15	TRBV6-5	TRBD1	TRBJ2-2	TGTGCCAGCAGCCGACAGGGGAGAAGCACCGGGGAGCTGTTTTTT	CASSRQGRSTGELFF
.	17	TRBV11-1	TRBD1	TRBJ2-5	TGTGCCAGCAGCCTAAACCCCGGGACAGGGTGGGCGGAGACCCAGTACTTC	CASSLNPGTGWAETQYF
.	16	TRBV19	TRBD2	TRBJ2-5	TGTGCCAGTAGTTCCGGGACTAGCGGGCGGCAAGAGACCCAGTACTTC	CASSSGTSGRQETQYF
.	14	TRBV7-3	.	TRBJ2-7	TGTGCCAGCAGCCCCGGGTGGCAGGGGCACGAGCAGTACTTC	CASSPGWQGHEQYF
.	14	TRBV19	.	TRBJ1-2	TGTGCCACCTCTTTTTCAGGGACTAACTATGGCTACACCTTC	CATSFSGTNYGYTF
once	14	TRBV27	TRBD1	TRBJ2-1	TGTGCCAGCAGTAGAAATGACAGGGGCAATGAGCAGTTCTTC	CASSRNDRGNEQFF
.	13	TRBV6-1	TRBD1	TRBJ1-2	TGTGCCAGCAGAGAGACAGGGTGGGATGGCTACACCTTC	CASRETGWDGYTF
once	16	TRBV13	.	TRBJ1-6	TGTGCCAGCAGCTTCGGTGACAGACCCTATAATTCACCCCTCCACTTT	CASSFGDRPYNSPLHF
.	14	TRBV7-9	.	TRBJ1-2	TGTGCCAGCAGCTTAAGCGCCGGCTCCTATGGCTACACCTTC	CASSLSAGSYGYTF
.	14	TRBV7-2	.	TRBJ1-2	TGTGCCACCGCCTCGCCAGGGGCAAACTATGGCTACACCTTC	CATASPGANYGYTF
.	14	TRBV28	.	TRBJ2-1	TGTGCCAGCAGTAACAAGCCTCCGGGGGATGAGCAGTTCTTC	CASSNKPPGDEQFF
.	12	TRBV5-1	.	TRBJ2-7	TGCGCCAGCAGCTTGGATAGTCGGGAGCAGTACTTC	CASSLDSREQYF
.	13	TRBV6-5	.	TRBJ1-1	TGTGCCACGCGAGGGATCCGATACACTGAAGCTTTCTTT	CATRGIRYTEAFF
.	14	TRBV27	.	TRBJ2-6	TGTGCCAGCAGTCCCAACTCTGGGGCCAACGTCCTGACTTTC	CASSPNSGANVLTF
.	13	TRBV15	.	TRBJ2-2	TGTGCCACCAGCAGAGATTCGGCCGGGGAGCTGTTTTTT	CATSRDSAGELFF
once	15	TRBV15	TRBD2	TRBJ2-7	TGTGCCACCAGCAGAGTCTCAGGCGGGGGGGACGAGCAGTACTTC	CATSRVSGGGDEQYF
.	13	TRBV11-2	.	TRBJ2-2	TGTGCCAGCAGCTTCGGGCGGGCCGGGGAGCTGTTTTTT	CASSFGRAGELFF
.	14	TRBV6-1	TRBD1	TRBJ1-2	TGTGCCAGCAGTCGAACGACAGGGGTCGCTGGCTACACCTTC	CASSRTTGVAGYTF
.	14	TRBV4-3	.	TRBJ2-2	TGCGCCAGCAGCCAAACAACACAGGGAATAGAGCTGTTTTTT	CASSQTTQGIELFF
.	12	TRBV6-5	TRBD1	TRBJ2-7	TGTGCCACCCGGACAGGGAGCTACGAGCAGTACTTC	CATRTGSYEQYF
.	18	TRBV19	TRBD1	TRBJ1-5	TGTGCCAGTACCCGGACAGGGGGCTGGACAGGGAGCAATCAGCCCCAGCATTTT	CASTRTGGWTGSNQPQHF
.	11	TRBV27	.	TRBJ2-7	TGTGCCAGCGGATCGACTACGAGGCAGTACTTC	CASGSTTRQYF
.	15	TRBV6-4	TRBD2	TRBJ2-1	TGTGCCAGCAGTGACTCTGGCGGGGGGGCCCACGAGCAGTTCTTC	CASSDSGGGAHEQFF